Below, 21 T cell receptor beta chains from the same sample are listed, as sequenced in a study of blood T cell repertoires in COVID-19. TCRdb's table, derived via immunoSEQ multiplex PCR, lists solely in-frame clones and lacks some. This table holds about 220,000 clones, about 83% found once. Sequences were obtained from PBMCs or T cells enriched from blood (not recorded which). Source of these receptors: a middle-aged woman who had recovered from COVID-19.

The rearrangement uses TRBV6-4 and TRBJ2-3; 9 nucleotides align to TRBD2. The trim removed 2 bases at V and 2 bases at J, leaving 5 bases unmatched. Germline CDR1 is MRHNA and CDR2 is SNTAGT. This CDR3 has 16 residues. The CDR3 loop is CASSDGAGGDTDTQYF. DNA for the CDR3: TGTGCCAGCAGTGACGGTGCGGGAGGGGACACAGATACGCAGTATTTT.

The chain has TRBV4-2 and TRBJ2-6; 13 nucleotides align to TRBD2. J lost 2 bases, V lost 5 bases, and 3 bases had no gene match. CDR3 length: 17 residues. CDR1 is LGHNA and CDR2 is YNFKEQ in the germline V gene. CDR3 nucleotides: TGTGCCAGCAGCACAGGGACTAGCGGGACTGGGGCCAACGTCCTGACTTTC. Amino acid sequence: CASSTGTSGTGANVLTF.

The rearrangement links TRBV6-5 to TRBJ2-1; TRBD1 might be the D (6 bases). Per germline, CDR1 MNHEY and CDR2 SVGAGI. V lost 7 bases, J lost 7 bases, and 14 bases lay in between. CDR3 length equals 13 residues. The CDR3 region is CASTKDRRNEQFF. The CDR3 nucleotides are TGTGCCAGCACGAAGGACAGAAGAAATGAGCAGTTCTTC.

This chain links TRBV9 with TRBJ2-1; D is uncertain. CDR1 is SGDLS and CDR2 is YYNGEE in the germline V gene. The CDR3 has 12 amino acids. Trimming took off 4 bases at V and 9 bases at J, with 11 bases between the two ends. The CDR3 reads CASSRSVGEQFF. CDR3 in DNA: TGTGCCAGCAGCCGGAGCGTTGGTGAGCAGTTCTTC.

Notes on this clone: Other DNA sequences in this sample translate to the same CDR3. J is TRBJ2-5 and V is TRBV18, with a weak D call TRBD2 (6 bases). The CDR3 loop spans 14 amino acids. The germline gives CDR1 KGHSH, CDR2 LQKENI. V lost 3 bases and J 4 bases, leaving 12 bases between the germline ends. The CDR3 DNA is TGTGCCAGCTCACCGGGGGGAGGAGGAGAGACCCAGTACTTC. Amino acids: CASSPGGGGETQYF.

The V and J genes are TRBV4-3 and TRBJ2-5, with 7 bases matching TRBD1. The CDR3 length is 16 residues. Germline lookup yields CDR1 LGHNA and CDR2 YSLEER. Germline trimming cut 4 bases from V and 4 bases from J; bases unmatched to any gene: 12. The CDR3 DNA is TGCGCCAGCAGCCGGCTGACGAGGGACAGTGGAGAGACCCAGTACTTC. Translating it yields CASSRLTRDSGETQYF.

This clone has just a few counts. The V gene is TRBV9, the J gene TRBJ1-1, with 9 bases aligning to TRBD1. After removal of 2 bases from V and 1 base from J, the junction contained 6 bases not matched to a gene. This CDR3 is built from 16 residues. CDR1 SGDLS and CDR2 YYNGEE come from the germline V gene. This chain's CDR3 is CASSVGTGRANTEAFF. The DNA for the CDR3 is TGTGCCAGCAGCGTCGGGACAGGGAGGGCGAACACTGAAGCTTTCTTT. The complete variable domain, with remaining parts taken from reference TRBV9 and TRBJ1-1, reads DSGVTQTPKHLITATGQRVTLRCSPRSGDLSVYWYQQSLDQGLQFLIQYYNGEERAKGNILERFSAQQFPDLHSELNLSSLELGDSALYFCASSVGTGRANTEAFFGQGTRLTVV.

The rearrangement uses TRBV7-2 and TRBJ2-5; D is perhaps TRBD2 (6 bases). The V gene lost 5 bases and the J gene lost 5 bases, with 12 bases spanning the gap. Germline CDR1 is SGHTA and CDR2 is FQGNSA. This CDR3 contains 13 residues. DNA for the CDR3: TGTGCCAGCAGCCCCGGGACTGGGGAGACCCAGTACTTC. Protein product: CASSPGTGETQYF. Variable domain in full (rest from reference TRBV7-2 and TRBJ2-5): GAGVSQSPSNKVTEKGKDVELRCDPISGHTALYWYRQSLGQGLEFLIYFQGNSAPDKSGLPSDRFSAERTGGSVSTLTIQRTQQEDSAVYLCASSPGTGETQYFGPGTRLLVL.

The chain joins TRBV29-1 to TRBJ1-2, with a tentative D call TRBD1 (6 bases). There are 13 residues in the CDR3. Trimming took 2 bases from V and 3 from J, leaving 10 bases between them. Germline V gives CDR1 SQVTM, CDR2 ANQGSEA. In DNA form, the CDR3 reads TGCAGCGTTGAACCGGACAGATACTATGGCTACACCTTC. Amino acid sequence: CSVEPDRYYGYTF. The full variable domain, completed using reference TRBV29-1 and TRBJ1-2, is SAVISQKPSRDICQRGTSLTIQCQVDSQVTMMFWYRQQPGQSLTLIATANQGSEATYESGFVIDKFPISRPNLTFSTLTVSNMSPEDSSIYLCSVEPDRYYGYTFGSGTRLTVV.

The chain carries TRBV29-1 and TRBJ2-1; perhaps TRBD1 as D (6 bases). V lost 6 bases, J lost 1 base, and 10 bases lay in between. Germline V CDR1 and CDR2: SQVTM, ANQGSEA. This CDR3 has 13 amino acids. The CDR3 bases are TGCAGCGTGGTGACAGGATCCTACAATGAGCAGTTCTTC. Translating it yields CSVVTGSYNEQFF.

This sequence joins TRBV28 and TRBJ2-5, with D possibly matching TRBD2 (6 bases). CDR3 size: 14 residues. Germline lookup yields CDR1 MDHEN and CDR2 SYDVKM. Trimming pared 6 bases from V and 4 bases from J, leaving 15 bases between. The chain's CDR3 is CASSPRLDRETQYF. DNA for the CDR3: TGTGCCAGCAGCCCCCGACTAGATCGAGAGACCCAGTACTTC.

This chain connects TRBV19 to TRBJ2-6; 9 nucleotides agree with TRBD1. The length of the CDR3 is 17 residues. V dropped 7 bases and J dropped 0; count of bases not matched to a gene: 7. Germline V gene lookup returns CDR1 LNHDA and CDR2 SQIVND (reference sequence). CDR3 bases: TGTGCCAGTACCACGACAGGGGGTCCCTCTGGGGCCAACGTCCTGACTTTC. This encodes CASTTTGGPSGANVLTF.

This clone was seen a few times. CDR3 nucleotides: TGCGCCAGCTCACCAGGGGCAGATACGCAGTATTTT. It yields the protein CASSPGADTQYF. This sequence joins TRBV10-1 and TRBJ2-3; possibly TRBD1 for D (6 bases). CDR3 length: 12 amino acids. Germline V gene lookup returns CDR1 WNHNN and CDR2 SYGVQD (reference sequence). Deletions cut 8 bases from V and 4 bases from J, with 10 bases between.

This clone was seen a single time. The chain has TRBV28 and TRBJ2-3; 7 bases align to TRBD2. Germline lookup yields CDR1 MDHEN and CDR2 SYDVKM. V lost 2 bases, J lost 0 bases, and 5 bases stayed unmatched. The CDR3 spans 16 residues. The CDR3 loop reads CASSLSWEGSTDTQYF. The DNA of the CDR3 is TGTGCCAGCAGTTTAAGCTGGGAGGGTAGCACAGATACGCAGTATTTT.

This chain joins TRBV30 and TRBJ1-3; 8 positions match TRBD1. There are 16 residues in the CDR3. The trim removed 5 bases at V and 3 bases at J, leaving 12 bases unmatched. The germline gives CDR1 GTSNPN, CDR2 SVGIG (reference sequence). For the CDR3, the DNA is TGTGCCTGGGGGATTCCCAGGACAGGGAGTGGAAACACCATATATTTT. Translated: CAWGIPRTGSGNTIYF.

This clone was found once. The chain couples TRBV6-5 to TRBJ1-1; possible D gene TRBD1, 6 bases. The V gene's germline CDR1 is MNHEY and CDR2 SVGAGI. The germline V and J ends were trimmed by 2 bases and 1 base, with 11 bases remaining between them. The CDR3 sequence is 15 residues long. Here the CDR3 reads CASSYRGQKNTEAFF. The CDR3 bases are TGTGCCAGCAGTTACCGGGGACAAAAGAACACTGAAGCTTTCTTT.

This clone came up once. The chain is built from TRBV7-3 and TRBJ2-1; TRBD1 matches 8 bases. Germline V lookup: CDR1 SGHTA, CDR2 FQGTGA. The CDR3 length is 13 residues. The junction had 4 bases not matched to a gene; V was cut back by 4 bases and J by 8 bases. The CDR3 region is CASSSTGVDEQFF. Written as DNA, the CDR3 is TGTGCCAGCAGCTCGACAGGGGTCGATGAGCAGTTCTTC.

V gene TRBV19 combines with J gene TRBJ2-4, with TRBD1 matching over 9 bases. CDR3 size: 15 residues. Germline CDR1 LNHDA, CDR2 SQIVND (reference sequence). With 2 bases clipped from V and 6 bases from J, the junction kept 5 bases outside the gene matches. The CDR3: CASSIRDRERNIQYF. DNA of the CDR3: TGTGCCAGTAGTATACGGGACAGGGAGAGAAACATTCAGTACTTC.

The J gene is TRBJ1-1, the V gene TRBV5-1; D is unresolved. Germline values: CDR1 SGHRS, CDR2 YFSETQ. Deletions cut 4 bases from V and 0 bases from J, with 10 bases between. There are 14 residues in the CDR3. The CDR3 nucleotides are TGCGCCAGCAGCCCCGGAGGGATGAACACTGAAGCTTTCTTT. This sequence encodes CASSPGGMNTEAFF. Full variable domain (remainder filled in from reference TRBV5-1 and TRBJ1-1): KAGVTQTPRYLIKTRGQQVTLSCSPISGHRSVSWYQQTPGQGLQFLFEYFSETQRNKGNFPGRFSGRQFSNSRSEMNVSTLELGDSALYLCASSPGGMNTEAFFGQGTRLTVV.

The J gene is TRBJ2-7, the V gene TRBV2, with 8 bases matching TRBD2. Germline lookup yields CDR1 SNHLY and CDR2 FYNNEI. Trimming took 5 bases from V and 5 from J; bases not matched to a gene: 5. This CDR3 is 13 amino acids long. The CDR3 here is CASSKEREHEQYF. The CDR3, as DNA: TGTGCCAGCAGTAAAGAGCGGGAGCACGAGCAGTACTTC.

The chain is built from TRBV24-1 and TRBJ2-1; TRBD2 agrees at 7 bases. Germline CDR1 KGHDR, CDR2 SFDVKD. J was trimmed by 5 bases and V by 10 bases; bases with no gene match: 16. This CDR3 is 16 amino acids long. The CDR3 coding sequence is TGTGCCACATCCATCTCGGGTAGCGGGTATCACAATGAGCAGTTCTTC. Translated: CATSISGSGYHNEQFF.